This TCR beta chain was sequenced in a study of identical twins. A remark on this clonotype: A much larger clone differs from this one at a single base, so this may be a read error.

V was pared by 3 bases and J by 9 bases, with 15 bases between. The CDR3 has 14 amino acids. TCRdb called the 5' RACE reads again in MiXCR, with one record for every CDR3 protein. The sample contains a few hundred thousand distinct CDR3 sequences, just under 10% of which appear only once. These data are also associated with another study on yellow fever vaccine responses in identical twins.

This chain connects TRBV12-3 or TRBV12-4 to TRBJ1-5; perhaps TRBD1 as D (5 bases). This sequence originates from a woman aged 18-29 years in good health. The specimen sequenced was PBMCs. CDR3 DNA: TGTGCCAGCAGTTTCGGGGCTCCAGATCGGCCCCAGCATTTT. This encodes CASSFGAPDRPQHF.